What follows are 24 T cell receptor beta chains derived from one specimen sequenced in a study of T cells in Graves' hyperthyroidism and ophthalmopathy. Researchers amplified the TCR beta CDR3 regions from RNA transcripts. HTBI primers were the set used in a first-round RT-PCR of the TCR CDR3. TCRdb ran MiXCR on the multiplex PCR reads and lists one entry per CDR3 protein. Of about 49,000 distinct CDR3 sequences listed, about 53% are singletons. Sequencing was done on a sample of peripheral blood or thyroid tissue (not recorded which). These receptors were obtained from a man between 18 and 29 years old with Graves' hyperthyroidism.

The V and J genes are TRBV7-4 and TRBJ1-6; D is ambiguous. This CDR3 region has 10 residues. Trimming stripped 3 bases from V and 15 bases from J, with 6 bases between. The germline V gene encodes CDR1 SGHVT and CDR2 SQSDAQ. The CDR3 DNA reads as TGTGCCAGCAGCTTTAGTCTCCTCCACTTT. Amino acids: CASSFSLLHF.

This clonotype is classed as medium-sized (0.01 to 0.1%). This chain links TRBV2 with TRBJ1-5; 10 bases are shared with TRBD1. With V trimmed by 6 bases and J by 4 bases, 6 bases remained unmatched. CDR1 and CDR2 from the germline V gene are SNHLY and FYNNEI. The CDR3 totals 15 residues. CDR3 DNA: TGTGCCAGCAGCGCCGGGACAGGGGTTAATCAGCCCCAGCATTTT. It translates to CASSAGTGVNQPQHF.

The chain couples TRBV24-1 to TRBJ1-1; D unclear. CDR3 size: 15 residues. CDR1 is KGHDR, CDR2 SFDVKD, per germline. Deletions cut 5 bases from V and 3 bases from J, with 15 bases between. CDR3 sequence (DNA): TGTGCCACCAGTGTTGGAGTGATGCCCGACACTGAAGCTTTCTTT. It translates to CATSVGVMPDTEAFF.

The chain is built from TRBV2 and TRBJ1-1, with TRBD1 matching 7 bases. CDR1 and CDR2 from the germline V gene are SNHLY and FYNNEI. This CDR3 spans 14 amino acids. The trim removed 7 bases at V and 0 bases at J, leaving 5 bases unmatched. The chain's CDR3 is CASKPTGMNTEAFF. The DNA of the CDR3 is TGTGCCAGCAAACCGACAGGGATGAACACTGAAGCTTTCTTT.

This clonotype was counted a few times. This chain connects TRBV15 to TRBJ1-1, with a weak D call TRBD1 (6 bases). The ends were cut back, 3 bases at V and 4 bases at J, with 12 bases in the middle. The CDR3 consists of 14 residues. Germline-derived CDR1 and CDR2 are LNHNV and YYDKDF (reference sequence). As DNA, the CDR3 is TGTGCCACCAGCAGCAACAGGGCATCCACTGAAGCTTTCTTT. It specifies CATSSNRASTEAFF.

This clonotype was counted between two and nine times. V is TRBV24-1 and J is TRBJ2-6, with D perhaps TRBD2 (5 bases). The CDR3 is made up of 15 amino acids. In germline, CDR1 is KGHDR, CDR2 SFDVKD. The V gene lost 2 bases and the J gene lost 2 bases, with 6 bases spanning the gap. CDR3 bases: TGTGCCACCAGTGATTCCGGGGCTGGGGCCAACGTCCTGACTTTC. Translation: CATSDSGAGANVLTF.

The gene calls are TRBV10-3 and TRBJ1-1, with TRBD1 matching 7 bases. The germline V gene encodes CDR1 ENHRY and CDR2 SYGVKD. Losses at the gene ends were 5 bases for V and 3 bases for J; bases not matched to a gene: 6. There are 14 residues in the CDR3. CDR3 in amino acids: CAISRDSWDTEAFF. Here the CDR3 DNA reads TGTGCCATCAGTCGGGACAGCTGGGACACTGAAGCTTTCTTT.

Comment on this clonotype: Just one base apart from a much larger clone, this may be a read error. The chain employs TRBV7-3 and TRBJ1-5; D perhaps matches TRBD1 (5 bases). There are 15 residues in the CDR3. From germline, CDR1 is SGHTA and CDR2 FQGTGA. CDR3 sequence: CARSLAGTSNQPQHF. CDR3 nucleotides: TGTGCCCGCAGCTTAGCGGGGACTAGCAATCAGCCCCAGCATTTT.

This clonotype was picked up a small number of times. The chain joins TRBV29-1 to TRBJ2-7; 12 bases are shared with TRBD2. Trimming removed 6 bases from V and 2 bases from J; junction bases left unmatched: 11. Per germline, CDR1 SQVTM and CDR2 ANQGSEA. The CDR3 loop spans 16 amino acids. CDR3 sequence (DNA): TGCAGCGTGAGGCCCGGGACTAGCGGGTACCCCTACGAGCAGTACTTC. Translation: CSVRPGTSGYPYEQYF.

Details on this clonotype: A much bigger clone sits one base away, suggesting this may be a read error. The CDR3 loop is CVSSLYPGWDQPQHF. In nucleotides, the CDR3 is TGCGTCAGCAGCTTGTATCCAGGGTGGGACCAGCCCCAGCATTTT. The chain is built from TRBV5-1 and TRBJ1-5, with a tentative D call TRBD1 (5 bases). CDR3 length equals 15 residues. Germline values: CDR1 SGHRS, CDR2 YFSETQ.

This clonotype is medium-sized (0.01 to 0.1%) by share. The chain joins TRBV10-3 to TRBJ2-5; maybe TRBD1 (6 bases). CDR3 length: 14 amino acids. Trimming shortened V by 4 bases and J by 5 bases, and 14 bases separated the two germline ends. The germline gives CDR1 ENHRY, CDR2 SYGVKD. CDR3 residues: CAISGKGVGETQYF. For the CDR3, the DNA is TGTGCCATCAGTGGTAAGGGGGTTGGCGAGACCCAGTACTTC.

CDR3 sequence (DNA): TGTGCCAGCAGCGTAGATGGAGCCACCGGGGAGCTGTTTTTT. Amino acid sequence: CASSVDGATGELFF. This rearrangement joins TRBV9 to TRBJ2-2; D is uncertain. This CDR3 spans 14 amino acids. Trimming pared 0 bases from V and 4 bases from J, leaving 7 bases between. Germline CDR1 reads SGDLS; CDR2 reads YYNGEE.

This chain links TRBV28 with TRBJ2-5; tentative D call: TRBD1 (7 bases). CDR3 length: 13 residues. Germline lookup yields CDR1 MDHEN and CDR2 SYDVKM. V was shortened by 8 bases and J by 5 bases, with 15 bases between the two germline ends. The CDR3 loop reads CASVGGTAETQYF. As DNA, the CDR3 is TGTGCCAGCGTAGGGGGGACAGCGGAGACCCAGTACTTC.

The chain employs TRBV9 and TRBJ1-5; D possibly corresponds to TRBD1 (6 bases). The CDR3 has 16 residues. Trimming took 5 bases from V and 2 from J, leaving 17 bases between them. Germline loops: CDR1 SGDLS, CDR2 YYNGEE. CDR3 residues: CASSYSEHRGNQPQHF. The CDR3 nucleotides are TGTGCCAGCAGTTACTCGGAGCACAGGGGCAATCAGCCCCAGCATTTT.

This clonotype was counted once. The chain uses TRBV20-1 and TRBJ2-5; 12 bases map to TRBD2. The CDR3 totals 16 residues. V shed 6 bases and J 0 bases; nucleotides not matched to a gene: 8. Germline V lookup: CDR1 DFQATT, CDR2 SNEGSKA (reference sequence). CDR3 sequence reads: CSAGLAGRWYQETQYF. Written as DNA, the CDR3 is TGCAGTGCAGGACTAGCGGGACGTTGGTACCAAGAGACCCAGTACTTC.

This clonotype appeared once. The CDR3 ends on some other residue instead of the conserved phenylalanine or tryptophan, so this is likely a read error. The V call is TRBV5-1, the J call TRBJ2-7; D is tentatively TRBD1 or TRBD2 (5 bases each). The germline CDR1 and CDR2 sequences are SGHRS and YFSETQ. The CDR3 is made up of 14 amino acids. The CDR3 coding sequence is TGCGCCAGCAGCTTCGGGACGTATTTCTACGGGCAGTACCTC. Amino acids: CASSFGTYFYGQYL.

This clonotype was observed at least ten times. This sequence joins TRBV5-4 and TRBJ2-5, with TRBD2 as a possible D gene (5 bases). Germline CDR1 reads SGHNT; CDR2 reads YYREEE (reference sequence). CDR3 size: 16 residues. V lost 0 bases to trimming and J lost 0 bases, with 12 bases between them. This CDR3 reads CASSLVSGLYQETQYF. CDR3 nucleotide sequence: TGTGCCAGCAGCTTGGTGTCAGGACTGTACCAAGAGACCCAGTACTTC. The complete variable domain, with remaining parts taken from reference TRBV5-4 and TRBJ2-5, reads ETGVTQSPTHLIKTRGQQVTLRCSSQSGHNTVSWYQQALGQGPQFIFQYYREEENGRGNFPPRFSGLQFPNYSSELNVNALELDDSALYLCASSLVSGLYQETQYFGPGTRLLVL.

In its sample, this clonotype was seen a few times. One end of the junction fails to match germline, which may point to a read error. The V gene is TRBV29-1, the J gene TRBJ1-1; no clear D gene. Germline lookup yields CDR1 SQVTM and CDR2 ANQGSEA. CDR3 length: 10 amino acids. The DNA of the CDR3 is TGCAGCGGTTCCGACACTGGAGCTTTCTTT. Its protein product is CSGSDTGAFF.

This clonotype was seen at least ten times. This sequence joins TRBV2 and TRBJ2-5, with 7 bases lining up with TRBD2. This CDR3 contains 13 residues. The J segment lost 5 bases and the V segment lost 5 bases, leaving 5 bases of the junction unmatched. CDR1 and CDR2 from the germline V gene are SNHLY and FYNNEI. As DNA, the CDR3 is TGTGCCAGCAGTCCGGGTAGCGGGGAGACCCAGTACTTC. Its translation: CASSPGSGETQYF.

The V call is TRBV7-8, the J call TRBJ2-7; D remains unclear. Trimming left V 5 bases short and J 3 bases short, with 8 bases between. The CDR3 has 12 residues. CDR1 and CDR2 (germline): SGHVS, FQNEAQ. The CDR3 reads CASSGNGYEQYF. CDR3 in DNA: TGTGCCAGCAGCGGCAACGGCTACGAGCAGTACTTC.

Comments on this clonotype: The germline gene is not matched at one end of the junction; a read error may be the cause. The chain couples TRBV10-3 to TRBJ2-3; 15 nucleotides align to TRBD2. Germline V gives CDR1 ENHRY, CDR2 SYGVKD. The CDR3 loop spans 20 amino acids. CDR3 nucleotides: TGTGCCAGCAGTTACCCTGGGACTAGCGGGAGGATTGGGCTGGGTAATACGCAGTATTTT. As protein: CASSYPGTSGRIGLGNTQYF.

This clonotype was found once. The chain joins TRBV19 to TRBJ2-7, with D perhaps TRBD1 (6 bases). This CDR3 has 12 residues. Germline V gene lookup returns CDR1 LNHDA and CDR2 SQIVND (reference sequence). V was pared by 6 bases and J by 8 bases, with 14 bases between. The CDR3 sequence: CASSHRDNKQYF. The CDR3 DNA is TGTGCCAGTAGCCACCGGGACAACAAGCAGTACTTC.

This chain links TRBV2 with TRBJ2-7; no reliable D call. The V gene lost 11 bases and the J gene lost 5 bases, with 16 bases spanning the gap. The CDR3 length is 12 residues. Per germline, CDR1 SNHLY and CDR2 FYNNEI. Written as DNA, the CDR3 is TGTGCCGCTCGGCCGTTCACTCACGAGCAGTACTTC. Amino acids: CAARPFTHEQYF.

This clonotype was counted at least ten times. The CDR3, as DNA: TGCGCCAGCAGCTTAAGGGGCAGACATAACACTGAAGCTTTCTTT. It encodes CASSLRGRHNTEAFF. The J gene is TRBJ1-1, the V gene TRBV5-1; D is possibly TRBD1 (5 bases). V dropped 2 bases and J dropped 2 bases, with 13 bases sitting between them. Germline values: CDR1 SGHRS, CDR2 YFSETQ. The CDR3 sequence is 15 residues long.